This T cell receptor beta chain was sequenced for a study of blood T cell repertoires in COVID-19. Overall study context: COVID-19 samples collected from the United States, Italy and Spain covered acute and convalescent phases. In each case, the material was cDNA or gDNA derived from T cells, B-cell-depleted T cells, or PBMCs.

The CDR3 covers 20 residues. Germline loops: CDR1 MDHEN, CDR2 SYDVKM. V gave up 5 bases and J gave up 0 bases; unmatched junction bases: 17. Authors' data handling: Amplifying reference gene primers gave estimates of nucleated cell counts. Sequenced by immunoSEQ multiplex PCR; TCRdb stores in-frame clones only, minus some. D and trimming come from the DNA, and the V and J calls and clone size come from that table. The sample consists of 280,000 or so clones, about 91% of them appearing once. This clone was seen only once. The sequenced material came from peripheral blood. The TCR sequence derives from a woman aged 55-70 years with acute or convalescent COVID-19. V and J are TRBV28 and TRBJ2-2; 8 nucleotides agree with TRBD1. The CDR3 reads CASSTGYRGTFIANTGELFF. The CDR3 bases are TGTGCCAGCAGTACCGGTTACAGGGGGACTTTTATCGCGAACACCGGGGAGCTGTTTTTT.